Sequencing of this T cell receptor (beta chain) was carried out in a study of breast tumors, draining lymph nodes, adjacent tissues. Study-wide results and caveats: Data fit most tumor T cells coming from lymph node, expanding in tumor. That most tumor T cells come from lymph nodes remained unproven. Tumor repertoires ranked between lymph nodes and nontumor tissue in diversity, with V and J gene preferences. Luminal-like breast cancer showed significantly higher tumor–nontumor repertoire similarity than basal-like.

Notes on this clonotype: What it recognizes is unknown. One end of the junction does not line up with germline, which may come from a read error.

TCRdb independently ran MiXCR on the multiplex PCR reads; one entry per CDR3 protein. This sample has roughly 120,000 distinct CDR3 sequences; roughly 21% occur once, and the top ten carry around 3.5%. Samples came from axillary lymph nodes draining the breast cancer. CDR3 length: 14 residues. The germline gives CDR1 LNHDA, CDR2 SQIVND (reference sequence). This chain links TRBV19 with TRBJ1-6; TRBD1 agrees at 9 bases. The sequencing input was axillary lymph node tissue. This clonotype originated in a female donor with breast cancer. Some clones in this sample may be carry-over from other donors' samples. The CDR3 region is CASRPGQGNPPLHF. DNA of the CDR3: TGCGCCAGTAGGCCGGGACAGGGCAATCCACCCCTCCACTTT.